These T cell receptor beta chains were read from a single sample in a study of T cell repertoires in cytomegalovirus infection. TCRdb ran MiXCR on the reads and lists one entry per CDR3 protein. The table has approximately 750,000 distinct CDR3 sequences, about 40% seen once. Sequencing was done on a sample of PBMCs. These receptors were collected from a human donor in good health (CMV status not recorded). Some clones in this sample may be carry-over from other donors' samples. CDR3s include the opening cysteine and the closing phenylalanine or tryptophan. A D gene is named only where the DNA matches it firmly. Clone size appears in some rows only: once, few, many, or a class for an expanded clone.

abundance,d_gene,v_gene,j_gene,CDR3nt,CDR3aa
-,-,TRBV5-1,TRBJ2-7,TGCGCCAGCAGCAGGGACGGAGGCTACGAGCAGTACTTC,CASSRDGGYEQYF
-,-,TRBV28,TRBJ2-1,TGTGCCAGCTCCCTATGGATGACCAGCTCCTACAATGAGCAGTTCTTC,CASSLWMTSSYNEQFF
-,TRBD2,TRBV3-1,TRBJ2-6,TGTGCCAGCAGCCCGCTGGCCCTGACTAGCACTGGGGCCAACGTCCTGACTTTC,CASSPLALTSTGANVLTF
-,-,TRBV4-1,TRBJ2-4,TGTGCCAGCAGCCAATCGGGGGACCTTTCCTTAAACATTCAGTACTTC,CASSQSGDLSLNIQYF
few,-,TRBV6-5,TRBJ2-2,TGTGCCAGCAGTCGCGGGACAACCAGGAACACCGGGGAGCTGTTTTTT,CASSRGTTRNTGELFF
many,-,TRBV25-1,TRBJ1-1,TGTGCCAGCAGTGACAGGGGAGTGAACACTGAAGCTTTCTTT,CASSDRGVNTEAFF
few,-,TRBV2,TRBJ2-3,TGTGCCAGCAGTCTCATAGTGGGATTCACAGATACGCAGTATTTT,CASSLIVGFTDTQYF
-,-,TRBV15,TRBJ2-6,TGTGCCACCAGCAGCGGGGGCTCTGGGGCCAACGTCCTGACTTTC,CATSSGGSGANVLTF
-,-,TRBV7-2,TRBJ1-1,TGTGCCAGCAGCTTAGGCTGGTTAACTGAAGCTTTCTTT,CASSLGWLTEAFF
few,-,TRBV7-8,TRBJ1-6,TGTGCCAGCAGCTTACATATTCTTTTGGATTCACCCCTCCACTTT,CASSLHILLDSPLHF